Listed below are T cell receptor beta chains from one sample, sequenced in a study of blood T cell repertoires in COVID-19. Assay: immunoSEQ multiplex PCR; the TCRdb copy retains only in-frame clones and omits some. The data contain about 140,000 clones, roughly four fifths of them singletons. Input material: PBMCs or T cells enriched from blood (not recorded which). The receptors derive from a woman aged 45-65 years with acute COVID-19. The CDR3 runs from the conserved cysteine through the conserved F or W. The order of the fields is clone size, D gene, V gene, J gene, CDR3 DNA, CDR3 protein. A D gene is named only where the DNA matches it firmly. Not every row has a clone size; where given, it reads once, few, many or a size class.

NA	TRBD2	TRBV11-1	TRBJ2-7	TGTGCCAGCAGCGTTACTAGCGGGGCACACTACGAGCAGTACTTC	CASSVTSGAHYEQYF
NA	NA	TRBV11-2	TRBJ1-1	TGTGCCAGCAGCTTACCCAGACAGAACACTGAAGCTTTCTTT	CASSLPRQNTEAFF
NA	TRBD1	TRBV27	TRBJ1-4	TGTGCCAGCAGTTCGCCCATCCCCCGGTCAGGGGGGGAAAAACTGTTTTTT	CASSSPIPRSGGEKLFF
NA	NA	TRBV27	TRBJ1-6	TGTGCCAGCAGTCCAAAGGGGTTCCCTAATTCACCCCTCCACTTT	CASSPKGFPNSPLHF
NA	TRBD2	TRBV5-6	TRBJ2-5	TGTGCCAGCAGCTTGCGGGAGGGAGAGACCCAGTACTTC	CASSLREGETQYF
NA	TRBD2	TRBV5-1	TRBJ2-1	TGCGCCAGCAGCCTCGGACTAGCGGGAGGTGGGGAGCAGTTCTTC	CASSLGLAGGGEQFF
NA	NA	TRBV2	TRBJ1-6	TGTGCCAGCAGCCCCGGGGGTTCACCCCTCCACTTT	CASSPGGSPLHF
NA	NA	TRBV11-2	TRBJ2-2	TGTGCCAGCAGGGGGGCCGCCGGGGAGCTGTTTTTT	CASRGAAGELFF
once	TRBD1	TRBV7-9	TRBJ1-6	TGTGCCAGCAGCTTGGGACAGGGGGGTTCACCCCTCCACTTT	CASSLGQGGSPLHF
NA	NA	TRBV10-3	TRBJ1-5	TGTGCCATCCGAAGCGGGGGGACCGATAGCAATCAGCCCCAGCATTTT	CAIRSGGTDSNQPQHF
once	NA	TRBV15	TRBJ2-7	TGTGCCACCAGCAGAGATACAGGGGGGGAAGTCGAGCAGTACTTC	CATSRDTGGEVEQYF
NA	NA	TRBV30	TRBJ2-5	TGTGCCTGGGCAGTGGCGGGGGCTGAGACCCAGTACTTC	CAWAVAGAETQYF
NA	TRBD1	TRBV28	TRBJ1-4	TGTGCCAGCAGTGGGGGACAGGGGGCCAGATTAACTAATGAAAAACTGTTTTTT	CASSGGQGARLTNEKLFF
NA	NA	TRBV7-3	TRBJ1-1	TGTGCCAGCAGCTTAACGTTAATCACTGAAGCTTTCTTT	CASSLTLITEAFF
few	TRBD2	TRBV6-6	TRBJ2-2	TGTGCCAGCATTTCGACTTATGGCGGGAGGGAGATGTTTTTT	CASISTYGGREMFF
NA	NA	TRBV3-1/TRBV3-2	TRBJ1-2	TGTGCCAGCAGCCAAGGTCGGGAAGCGAAAGGCTACACCTTC	CASSQGREAKGYTF
once	TRBD1	TRBV5-1	TRBJ2-2	TGCGCCAGCAGCTCGACAGGGGCCCCGAACACCGGGGAGCTGTTTTTT	CASSSTGAPNTGELFF
NA	NA	TRBV6-2/TRBV6-3	TRBJ2-4	TGTGCCAGCAGTTACCCAGTGATAGCCAAAAACATTCAGTACTTC	CASSYPVIAKNIQYF
once	NA	TRBV4-1	TRBJ1-5	TGCGCCAGCAGCCGAGATACCGGGGAAGGTCGGCCCCAGCATTTT	CASSRDTGEGRPQHF
NA	TRBD1	TRBV11-2	TRBJ1-1	TGTGCCAGCAGCTTCGCATCAGGGGGCACTGAAGCTTTCTTT	CASSFASGGTEAFF
NA	NA	TRBV29-1	TRBJ2-2	TGCAGCGTCACGGAATTCGGGGTGGACGGGGAGCTGTTTTTT	CSVTEFGVDGELFF
NA	TRBD1	TRBV5-1	TRBJ1-2	TGCGCCAGCAGCGAACCTGGGACAGATGGCTACACCTTC	CASSEPGTDGYTF
few	NA	TRBV27	TRBJ1-5	TGTGCCAGCAGTTTCGGCGGCAATAGCAATCAGCCCCAGCATTTT	CASSFGGNSNQPQHF
NA	NA	TRBV7-8	TRBJ1-2	TGTGCCAGCAGCTTAGCCGGGACACAACTCTATGGCTACACCTTC	CASSLAGTQLYGYTF
NA	NA	TRBV11-1	TRBJ2-5	TGTGCCAGCAGCGTCCCCGGGACTCAACAAGAGACCCAGTACTTC	CASSVPGTQQETQYF
NA	NA	TRBV11-2	TRBJ2-5	TGTGCCAGCAGCTTTGGTATAGCGGCGACCCAGTACTTC	CASSFGIAATQYF
NA	NA	TRBV6-1	TRBJ1-3	TGTGCCAGCAGTGAAGCGAGGGATCCTGGAAACACCATATATTTT	CASSEARDPGNTIYF
NA	NA	TRBV27	TRBJ2-3	TGTGCCAGCAGTTTAAGCCTCACCCCAGATACGCAGTATTTT	CASSLSLTPDTQYF
NA	NA	TRBV2	TRBJ2-1	TGTGCCAGCAGGGAGACTGAGCAGTTCTTC	CASRETEQFF
NA	TRBD2	TRBV14	TRBJ2-1	TGTGCCAGCAGCCCTTTAGCGGGAGGCTTCAATGAGCAGTTCTTC	CASSPLAGGFNEQFF
NA	NA	TRBV5-1	TRBJ1-2	TGCGCCACCACTCAGGGTGGAAGTGGCTACACCTTC	CATTQGGSGYTF
many	TRBD2	TRBV18	TRBJ2-3	TGTGCCAGCTCGCCCCTGGCGGGAGCGGTAGATACGCAGTATTTT	CASSPLAGAVDTQYF
NA	TRBD1	TRBV7-2	TRBJ2-4	TGTGCCAGCAGCTCTGGGACAGCCTTGGAGTACATTCAGTACTTC	CASSSGTALEYIQYF
NA	NA	TRBV12-5	TRBJ1-3	TGTGCTAGTGCTTTATCATGGACAGTAGGAGACACCATATATTTT	CASALSWTVGDTIYF
NA	TRBD2	TRBV6-5	TRBJ2-7	TGTGCCAGCAGGACTAGCGGGGTTGTCTGGGAGCAGTACTTC	CASRTSGVVWEQYF
NA	TRBD1	TRBV7-8	TRBJ1-1	TGTGCCAGCAGACACAGGGGGCCTAACACTGAAGCTTTCTTT	CASRHRGPNTEAFF
NA	TRBD1	TRBV28	TRBJ2-5	TGTGCCAGCAGTTTTTCCGGGACAGCGGAGACCCAGTACTTC	CASSFSGTAETQYF
NA	NA	TRBV29-1	TRBJ1-1	TGCAGCGTTGAAGGGGACAACCCTGAAGCTTTCTTT	CSVEGDNPEAFF
NA	NA	TRBV19	TRBJ1-5	TGTGCCAGTAGGAAGGGGTTAGGGGAGCCCCAGCATTTT	CASRKGLGEPQHF
NA	TRBD1	TRBV10-3	TRBJ1-1	TGTGCCATCAGCCAAGACAGGGGGGCGTACACTGAAGCTTTCTTT	CAISQDRGAYTEAFF